This T cell receptor beta chain was recovered during a study of beta chain features in type 1 diabetes. Study-level information: Patient and healthy donor groups were alike in age, gender and cell yields. Examination covered almost 110,000,000 sorted cells spanning all samples.

CDR1 SGHTA and CDR2 FQGNSA come from the germline V gene. Trimming cost V 2 bases and J 4 bases; bases outside gene matches: 5. This CDR3 is built from 15 residues. Sequenced material consisted of expressed TCRB transcripts (all of the isolated RNA was reverse transcribed). Profiling relied on immunoSEQ multiplex PCR, and the TCRdb table lists in-frame clones only, not all of them. The sample has around 150,000 clones, 8.1% seen once. This chain uses TRBV7-2 with TRBJ2-3, with 8 nucleotides matching TRBD2. The source material was central memory CD4+ T cells from blood. This clonotype originated in a man aged 18-30 years in good health. The CDR3 nucleotides are TGTGCCAGCAGCTTATACGGGAGGGCCGCAGATACGCAGTATTTT. Translating gives CASSLYGRAADTQYF.